This TCR beta chain came from a study of cytomegalovirus exposure and HLA in healthy donors. Primers: 60 Vbeta forward and 13 Jbeta reverse. Generated by immunoSEQ multiplex PCR, the TCRdb table keeps only in-frame clones and is missing some. This table has about 180,000 clones, more than 80% appearing once. The V gene lost 2 bases and the J gene lost 0 bases, with 12 bases spanning the gap. The CDR3 contains 16 residues. Germline V gene data show CDR1 as SGHRS and CDR2 as YFSETQ. In the case of this clone: What it binds is not known.

Study-wide points: Later analysis associated a missense DCLRE1C variant with TCR beta V- and J-gene trimming.

This clonotype was obtained from a male donor in good health and CMV-seronegative. The gene calls are TRBV5-1 and TRBJ1-3; unclear D gene. The specimen was PBMCs. The CDR3 loop reads CASSFSEYYSGNTIYF. DNA of the CDR3: TGCGCCAGCAGCTTTTCGGAATACTACTCTGGAAACACCATATATTTT.